This TCR beta chain emerged from a study of T-cell memory formation after mild COVID-19. This clonotype was seen repeatedly, ten times or more. TCRdb reprocessed the 5' RACE reads with MiXCR, giving one entry per CDR3 protein. The table includes roughly 130,000 distinct CDR3 sequences, 15% to 20% detected once. The TCR was taken from a man between 18 and 35 years old who had mild COVID-19 (a few samples of this study predate the infection). Cell type and time point are not known. The material sequenced was PBMCs or a T cell subset sorted from them (not recorded which).

For the CDR3, the DNA is TGCGCCAGCAGTGAGTCGCATAGGGATCAGCCCCAGCATTTT. Its protein product is CASSESHRDQPQHF. The gene calls are TRBV10-2 and TRBJ1-5, with D hard to call. The germline V gene encodes CDR1 WSHSY and CDR2 SAAADI. This CDR3 has 14 amino acids. V lost 0 bases to trimming and J lost 5 bases, with 8 bases between them.